Below are 15 T cell receptor beta chains sequenced from a single sample in a study of PD-1 blockade in classical Hodgkin lymphoma. Documented time point: cycle 4 day 1 (C4D1), after five to seven weeks of nivolumab. Brentuximab vedotin exposure varied, and every patient relapsed after autologous stem cell transplantation. Generated by immunoSEQ multiplex PCR, the TCRdb table keeps only in-frame clones and is missing some. Among about 25,000 clones, 72% were seen once, and the ten largest hold around 27%. Specimen: peripheral blood mononuclear cells (PBMCs), collected before the fourth cycle of nivolumab. All receptors derive from a human donor with classical Hodgkin lymphoma.

The chain links TRBV6-5 to TRBJ1-3; the D is unclear. CDR1 is MNHEY and CDR2 is SVGAGI in the germline V gene. The CDR3 is made up of 13 amino acids. V was shortened by 2 bases and J by 4 bases, with 6 bases between the two germline ends. DNA of the CDR3: TGTGCCAGCAGTTACGACTCGGGAAACACCATATATTTT. Amino acids: CASSYDSGNTIYF.

V is TRBV7-8 and J is TRBJ2-2; D unclear. Germline loops: CDR1 SGHVS, CDR2 FQNEAQ. Trimming removed 0 bases at V and 4 bases at J, with 3 bases between. This CDR3 has 13 residues. The CDR3 loop reads CASSLAGTGELFF. The CDR3 coding sequence is TGTGCCAGCAGCTTAGCGGGCACCGGGGAGCTGTTTTTT.

This rearrangement joins TRBV4-1 to TRBJ1-6, with D hard to call. CDR3 length equals 15 residues. With 4 bases removed from V and 5 bases from J, the gap between germline ends came to 12 bases. CDR1 is MGHRA and CDR2 is YSYEKL in the germline V gene. The CDR3 is CASSLQPRDNSPLHF. The CDR3 DNA reads TGCGCCAGCAGCCTACAGCCGCGCGATAATTCACCCCTCCACTTT.

V usage is TRBV20-1 and J usage is TRBJ1-6; D remains ambiguous. Germline values: CDR1 DFQATT, CDR2 SNEGSKA (reference sequence). The CDR3 runs 11 residues. V dropped 5 bases and J dropped 7 bases, with 6 bases sitting between them. The CDR3 DNA sequence: TGCAGTGCTGCCGGGAATTCACCCCTCCACTTT. It is translated as CSAAGNSPLHF.

The chain uses TRBV15 and TRBJ1-4, with D possibly TRBD1 on 5 matching bases. Trimming shortened V by 0 bases and J by 7 bases, and 9 bases separated the two germline ends. The CDR3 contains 14 residues. CDR1 and CDR2 (germline): LNHNV, YYDKDF (reference sequence). CDR3 DNA: TGTGCCACCAGCAGAGACACAGGTTCTGAAAAACTGTTTTTT. Translating it yields CATSRDTGSEKLFF.

The chain employs TRBV18 and TRBJ1-1, with D possibly being TRBD1 (6 bases). Germline values: CDR1 KGHSH, CDR2 LQKENI. The V and J ends lost 5 bases and 3 bases respectively, with 10 bases between them. The CDR3 is made up of 13 amino acids. The CDR3 loop reads CASSDGQHTEAFF. The DNA for the CDR3 is TGTGCCAGCTCAGATGGACAGCACACTGAAGCTTTCTTT.

The gene calls are TRBV18 and TRBJ2-5; 7 bases map to TRBD1. The CDR3 is made up of 19 amino acids. CDR1 is KGHSH and CDR2 is LQKENI in the germline V gene. V was pared by 3 bases and J by 1 base, with 17 bases of the junction left unmatched. The CDR3 here is CASSPGTAISLRGQETQYF. The CDR3 DNA reads as TGTGCCAGCTCACCCGGGACAGCGATCTCTCTGAGGGGCCAAGAGACCCAGTACTTC.

The chain uses TRBV4-2 and TRBJ2-4; TRBD2 aligns across 7 bases. Germline V gene lookup returns CDR1 LGHNA and CDR2 YNFKEQ. The CDR3 extends over 14 amino acids. V shed 5 bases, J shed 16 bases, and the junction held 17 bases outside the gene matches. The CDR3 DNA sequence: TGTGCCAGCAGCTATGGGGGGGGACCGCAACAAGGTTACTTC. Its translation is CASSYGGGPQQGYF.

The chain links TRBV6-5 to TRBJ1-2; no firm D call. From germline, CDR1 is MNHEY and CDR2 SVGAGI. CDR3 length: 12 amino acids. V lost 5 bases to trimming and J lost 5 bases, with 9 bases between them. CDR3 sequence (DNA): TGTGCCAGCAGTGAGGGATTTTATGGCTACACCTTC. Translating it yields CASSEGFYGYTF.

The chain has TRBV6-1 and TRBJ2-2; D is perhaps TRBD2 (7 bases). The CDR3 contains 15 residues. Trimming stripped 6 bases from V and 4 bases from J, with 15 bases between. From germline, CDR1 is MNHNS and CDR2 SASEGT. The DNA for the CDR3 is TGTGCCAGCAGCTCCCGCCGGGGGGCCACCGGGGAGCTGTTTTTT. This codes for CASSSRRGATGELFF.

The sample holds one count of this clone. The CDR3 reads CASSRGQTSGANVLTF. In DNA, the CDR3 is TGTGCCAGTAGTCGTGGACAAACCTCTGGGGCCAACGTCCTGACTTTC. V gene TRBV19 combines with J gene TRBJ2-6; TRBD1 is a possible D gene (5 bases). The CDR3 contains 16 residues. Germline CDR1 LNHDA, CDR2 SQIVND (reference sequence). The V end lost 5 bases, the J end lost 0 bases, and 11 bases lay between the germline ends.

The gene calls are TRBV19 and TRBJ1-4; 9 bases agree with TRBD1. Germline values: CDR1 LNHDA, CDR2 SQIVND (reference sequence). This CDR3 has 15 amino acids. Trimming at V came to 5 bases and at J to 8 bases, leaving 9 bases not matched to a gene. CDR3 sequence (DNA): TGTGCCAGTAGTTCACAGGGGGCTAGAGGAGAAAAACTGTTTTTT. Protein sequence: CASSSQGARGEKLFF.

This rearrangement joins TRBV6-4 to TRBJ1-5, with 8 bases fitting TRBD1. V shed 4 bases and J 6 bases; nucleotides not matched to a gene: 5. From germline, CDR1 is MRHNA and CDR2 SNTAGT. This CDR3 comprises 14 residues. Written as DNA, the CDR3 is TGTGCCAGCAGTGGGCCAGGGGGCACTCAGCCCCAGCATTTT. Protein: CASSGPGGTQPQHF.

This chain connects TRBV29-1 to TRBJ2-7; 7 nucleotides align to TRBD1. Unmatched junction bases numbered 2, after V lost 7 bases and J lost 2 bases. CDR1 and CDR2 (germline): SQVTM, ANQGSEA. The CDR3 runs 11 residues. In nucleotides, the CDR3 is TGCAGCGGGGGGACAGCCTACGAGCAGTACGTC. Its protein is CSGGTAYEQYV.

The rearrangement links TRBV11-3 to TRBJ2-3, with D uncertain. V dropped 10 bases and J dropped 5 bases, with 4 bases sitting between them. The CDR3 has 9 amino acids. Germline CDR1 is SGHNT and CDR2 is YENEEA. The CDR3 DNA reads as TGTGCCAATCAAGATACGCAGTATTTT. It is translated as CANQDTQYF. The full variable domain, rest sourced from reference TRBV11-3 and TRBJ2-3, is EAGVVQSPRYKIIEKKQPVAFWCNPISGHNTLYWYLQNLGQGPELLIRYENEEAVDDSQLPKDRFSAERLKGVDSTLKIQPAELGDSAVYLCANQDTQYFGPGTRLTVL.